This is a list of T cell receptor beta chains from one sample in a study of blood T cell repertoires in COVID-19. Assay: immunoSEQ multiplex PCR; the TCRdb copy retains only in-frame clones and omits some. Among hundreds of thousands of clones, 70% to 90% were seen once, and the ten largest hold about 5.9%. Sample: peripheral blood. The receptors originated from a young woman with COVID-19, enrolled during active disease. The CDR3 runs from the conserved cysteine through the conserved F or W. D genes are given only for firm matches. A row's size may be missing; if present it is once, few, many or a size class.

J gene | clone size | V gene | D gene | CDR3 DNA | CDR3 protein
TRBJ2-5 | - | TRBV7-2 | TRBD1 | TGTGCCAGCAGCTCGAGGGACAGGGAAGAGACCCAGTACTTC | CASSSRDREETQYF
TRBJ2-1 | - | TRBV13 | TRBD1 | TGTGCCAGCAGGACAGGGGTAAATGAGCAGTTCTTC | CASRTGVNEQFF
TRBJ1-2 | - | TRBV15 | TRBD1 | TGTGCCACCAGCAGAAGGGACAGGGGTGGCTACACCTTC | CATSRRDRGGYTF
TRBJ1-4 | - | TRBV15 | TRBD1 | TGTGCCACCGCTAGTGAGATACAGGGGATGAGTGAAAAACTGTTTTTT | CATASEIQGMSEKLFF
TRBJ1-2 | - | TRBV11-2 | TRBD1 | TGTGCCAGCAGCCTCCCGGACAGGGGGCGCCTCTATGGCTACACCTTC | CASSLPDRGRLYGYTF
TRBJ2-3 | - | TRBV24-1 | TRBD1 | TGTGCCACCAGTGAATACACGACAGGGTTCACAGATACGCAGTATTTT | CATSEYTTGFTDTQYF
TRBJ2-5 | few | TRBV7-2 | TRBD2 | TGTGCCAGCAGCTTCGGACTAGGAGAGACCCAGTACTTC | CASSFGLGETQYF
TRBJ1-6 | many | TRBV2 | TRBD1 | TGTGCCAGCACCACGGACAGGGGGCAGAGTTCACCCCTCCACTTT | CASTTDRGQSSPLHF
TRBJ2-3 | - | TRBV10-3 | TRBD2 | TGTGCCACCGTTAGCGGGAGGGCCGGAGATACGCAGTATTTT | CATVSGRAGDTQYF
TRBJ2-1 | few | TRBV11-2 | TRBD1 | TGTGCCAGCAGCTTAGAGGGACAGGCCTACAATGAGCAGTTCTTC | CASSLEGQAYNEQFF
TRBJ2-6 | once | TRBV6-2/TRBV6-3 | - | TGTGCCAGCAGTCCCGGGGGTGGGGCCAACGTCCTGACTTTC | CASSPGGGANVLTF
TRBJ1-1 | few | TRBV5-6 | - | TGTGCCACCTATCGGTTTAGTGCGGACACTGAAGCTTTCTTT | CATYRFSADTEAFF
TRBJ1-4 | - | TRBV2 | - | TGTGCCAGCAAGCAGGGAGGAGGTGAAAAACTGTTTTTT | CASKQGGGEKLFF
TRBJ1-2 | - | TRBV3-1/TRBV3-2 | - | TGTGCCAGCAGCCAAGAGGGGGGGGACTATGGCTACACCTTC | CASSQEGGDYGYTF
TRBJ1-2 | - | TRBV5-5 | - | TGTGCCAGCAGCTTGGAGGGATCAGGGCTCTATGGCTACACCTTC | CASSLEGSGLYGYTF
TRBJ2-3 | - | TRBV9 | TRBD1 | TGTGCCAGCAGCCGTGACAGGGGAGCAGATACGCAGTATTTT | CASSRDRGADTQYF
TRBJ1-2 | - | TRBV28 | - | TGTGCCAGCAGTCCTCCCCACGAACAGGGTGGCTACACCTTC | CASSPPHEQGGYTF
TRBJ1-1 | - | TRBV11-2 | - | TGTGCCAGCAGCTTAGATCGGAGGACTGAAGCTTTCTTT | CASSLDRRTEAFF
TRBJ2-3 | - | TRBV4-3 | - | TGCGCCAGCAGCCAAGAAGGAGAGGCAGATACGCAGTATTTT | CASSQEGEADTQYF
TRBJ2-5 | - | TRBV5-4 | - | TGTGCCAGCAGCCCGCGGGGGGGACAGGGGAGGGAGACCCAGTACTTC | CASSPRGGQGRETQYF
TRBJ2-3 | - | TRBV5-1 | TRBD2 | TGCGCCAGCAGGTTGACTAGCGGGAGTAATTCAGATACGCAGTATTTT | CASRLTSGSNSDTQYF
TRBJ2-1 | - | TRBV27 | TRBD2 | TGTGCCAGCAGGCGGCTAGCGGGGGGCACCTACAATGAGCAGTTCTTC | CASRRLAGGTYNEQFF
TRBJ2-3 | - | TRBV14 | - | TGTGCCAGCAGCCAAGACCCAGGGGCAGATACGCAGTATTTT | CASSQDPGADTQYF
TRBJ2-5 | - | TRBV4-1 | - | TGCGCCAGCAGCCGCGCAGGGGATGAGACCCAGTACTTC | CASSRAGDETQYF
TRBJ2-2 | - | TRBV19 | - | TGTGCCAGTAGTATCGCTTCGGGTACAGGGGAGCTGTTTTTT | CASSIASGTGELFF
TRBJ2-1 | - | TRBV6-5 | - | TGTGCCAGCAGTTACTCGAGGGTCGGCTCCTACAATGAGCAGTTCTTC | CASSYSRVGSYNEQFF
TRBJ2-7 | - | TRBV10-1 | TRBD1 | TGCGCCAGCAGTGAGTCCGGGACAGGGATTTGGCAGTACTTC | CASSESGTGIWQYF
TRBJ2-7 | - | TRBV15 | TRBD1 | TGTGCCACCAGCAAGGAGGACAGGGCGACCTATGAGCAGTACTTC | CATSKEDRATYEQYF
TRBJ2-1 | - | TRBV20-1 | - | TGCAGTGCTAGTTTATACAATGAGCAGTTCTTC | CSASLYNEQFF
TRBJ1-4 | - | TRBV20-1 | - | TGCACCCAAAGACTCCCCCAAAAACTGTTTTTT | CTQRLPQKLFF
TRBJ2-7 | - | TRBV11-2 | - | TGTGCCAGCAGCTTAGATAGACACAGAACCTACGAGCAGTACTTC | CASSLDRHRTYEQYF
TRBJ2-7 | - | TRBV28 | TRBD1 | TGTGCCAGCAGGGGCGGGACAGGGATTTACGAGCAGTACTTC | CASRGGTGIYEQYF
TRBJ2-1 | - | TRBV5-1 | - | TGCGCCAGCAGCAAAGACCGCGGCGATGAGCAGTTCTTC | CASSKDRGDEQFF
TRBJ2-1 | - | TRBV4-3 | TRBD2 | TGCGCCAGCAGCCAAGACCCTCCCGGGACTAGCGGGTCCTACAATGAGCAGTTCTTC | CASSQDPPGTSGSYNEQFF
TRBJ2-1 | - | TRBV7-2 | TRBD2 | TGTGCCAGCAGCCCCAGCGGGAGGTCCTACAATGAGCAGTTCTTC | CASSPSGRSYNEQFF
TRBJ2-5 | - | TRBV5-4 | TRBD2 | TGTGCCAGCAGCTTACGGGGGGGGCCCGGGGAGACCCAGTACTTC | CASSLRGGPGETQYF
TRBJ1-1 | once | TRBV21-1 | - | TGTGCCAGCAGCAAAACCTTTGGTACAGAGAACACTGAAGCTTTCTTT | CASSKTFGTENTEAFF
TRBJ2-7 | once | TRBV27 | TRBD1 | TGTGCCAGCAGTTTATTTGGGACAGGGAGTTACGAGCAGTACTTC | CASSLFGTGSYEQYF
TRBJ2-1 | - | TRBV13 | TRBD1 | TGTGCCAGCAGCTACCAAACAGGGGGCGAGTACAATGAGCAGTTCTTC | CASSYQTGGEYNEQFF
TRBJ2-3 | many | TRBV11-3 | TRBD2 | TGTGCCAGCAGCTTCCAGGCTAGCGGTTACACAGATACGCAGTATTTT | CASSFQASGYTDTQYF
TRBJ1-4 | - | TRBV19 | TRBD1 | TGTGCCAGTAGTATCCAAATAACCGGGACAGGGGGGGAAAAACTGTTTTTT | CASSIQITGTGGEKLFF
TRBJ2-5 | - | TRBV7-2 | - | TGTGCCAGCAGCGCCTTGACCGGGGGTCTCGAGACCCAGTACTTC | CASSALTGGLETQYF
TRBJ2-4 | many | TRBV2 | - | TGTGCCAGCAGTGCTCCTCTACTAGCCGGGGATGCCAAAAACATTCAGTACTTC | CASSAPLLAGDAKNIQYF
TRBJ2-2 | - | TRBV11-2 | - | TGTGCCAGCAGCCCCCGACCCCTTTCGGGAGCGAACACCGGGGAGCTGTTTTTT | CASSPRPLSGANTGELFF
TRBJ2-1 | - | TRBV19 | - | TGTGCCAGCAAGGGGATACGGCAGTTCTTC | CASKGIRQFF
TRBJ2-1 | - | TRBV7-2 | TRBD2 | TGTGCCAGCAGTGAGCTAGCGGGGGGGAGTGAGCAGTTCTTC | CASSELAGGSEQFF
TRBJ2-1 | - | TRBV28 | - | TGTGCCAGCAGTTTAAGACTAGGCTACAATGAGCAGTTCTTC | CASSLRLGYNEQFF
TRBJ2-5 | - | TRBV3-1/TRBV3-2 | TRBD1 | TGTGCCAGCAGCTCCGGGACAGGGGGTGTGGGGTTGGGAGAGACCCAGTACTTC | CASSSGTGGVGLGETQYF
TRBJ1-2 | - | TRBV7-9 | TRBD1 | TGTGCCAGCAGCAAAGCGCAGACAGGGGTTCTTGGCTACACCTTC | CASSKAQTGVLGYTF
TRBJ1-4 | few | TRBV2 | - | TGTGCCAGCAGTGAATCCCCTCTACAGGGAGGGTATGAAAAACTGTTTTTT | CASSESPLQGGYEKLFF
TRBJ1-5 | once | TRBV7-2 | - | TGTGCCAGCAGCCCCAATGGGGGGGATCAGCCCCAGCATTTT | CASSPNGGDQPQHF
TRBJ1-2 | - | TRBV5-4 | - | TGTGCCAGCAGCTCCAGAATCCCACCCAACTATGGCTACACCTTC | CASSSRIPPNYGYTF
TRBJ2-2 | once | TRBV7-9 | TRBD2 | TGTGCCAGCAGGCCCGGGAGGAGGAACACCGGGGAGCTGTTTTTT | CASRPGRRNTGELFF
TRBJ1-5 | few | TRBV9 | - | TGTGCCAGCAGCGTTGCGGGGGGGGCCTATCAGCCCCAGCATTTT | CASSVAGGAYQPQHF
TRBJ1-1 | - | TRBV6-5 | TRBD1 | TGTGCCAGCAGAGACCTGGGACAGATGAACACTGAAGCTTTCTTT | CASRDLGQMNTEAFF
TRBJ2-3 | - | TRBV7-8 | - | TGTGCCAGCAGCCGATCGGGGGATACGCAGTATTTT | CASSRSGDTQYF
TRBJ2-5 | - | TRBV3-1/TRBV3-2 | - | TGTGCCAGCAGCCAAGACGTGGTTGAGAAACAAGAGACCCAGTACTTC | CASSQDVVEKQETQYF